This passage covers 23 T cell receptor beta chains from one sample sequenced in a study of graft-versus-host responses after intestinal transplantation. Their antigens remain unidentified. Sequencing used immunoSEQ multiplex PCR; TCRdb keeps in-frame clones, though not all of them. The sample lists about 39,000 clones; nearly 95% were seen once. Sequencing was performed on unstimulated CD8+ T cells sorted from spleen or lymph node cells, taken before transplant. The source of these receptors is a human donor who was the organ donor for an intestinal transplant.

V and J are TRBV19 and TRBJ1-1; no definite D call. This CDR3 has 15 amino acids. V was pared by 5 bases and J by 4 bases, with 17 bases between. Per germline, CDR1 LNHDA and CDR2 SQIVND (reference sequence). CDR3 sequence reads: CASSRPMDRSTEAFF. CDR3 nucleotide sequence: TGTGCCAGTAGTCGACCCATGGACCGATCCACTGAAGCTTTCTTT.

The chain links TRBV4-1 to TRBJ2-3, with 10 bases identical to TRBD2. CDR1 and CDR2 from the germline V gene are MGHRA and YSYEKL. This CDR3 region has 17 residues. The junction had 7 bases not matched to a gene; V was cut back by 0 bases and J by 4 bases. The chain's CDR3 is CASSQEQASGRADTQYF. In DNA form, the CDR3 reads TGCGCCAGCAGCCAAGAACAGGCTAGCGGGAGAGCAGATACGCAGTATTTT.

This chain connects TRBV13 to TRBJ1-2; D possibly corresponds to TRBD1 (5 bases). Trimming left V 1 base short and J 5 bases short, with 5 bases between. This CDR3 spans 12 amino acids. The germline V gene encodes CDR1 PRHDT and CDR2 FYEKMQ (reference sequence). The CDR3: CASSLEGYGYTF. DNA of the CDR3: TGTGCCAGCAGCTTAGAGGGGTATGGCTACACCTTC.

The chain recombines TRBV4-3 with TRBJ2-3; tentatively, D is TRBD2 (5 bases). V was clipped by 0 bases and J by 1 base, with 11 bases between them. Germline CDR1 and CDR2: LGHNA and YSLEER. The CDR3 loop spans 16 amino acids. This CDR3 reads CASSQDRGQGTDTQYF. The CDR3 DNA is TGCGCCAGCAGCCAAGATAGAGGGCAGGGCACAGATACGCAGTATTTT.

This clone was recorded only once. J is TRBJ2-7 and V is TRBV6-1; D gene ambiguous. The V end was cut by 8 bases, the J end by 4 bases, with 15 bases between. Germline V lookup: CDR1 MNHNS, CDR2 SASEGT. The CDR3 consists of 13 residues. The CDR3 nucleotides are TGTGCCAGCGCCACGGAAAATCTATACGAGCAGTACTTC. Translation: CASATENLYEQYF.

The rearrangement joins TRBV29-1 to TRBJ1-1; D remains unclear. Germline values: CDR1 SQVTM, CDR2 ANQGSEA. The germline V and J ends were trimmed by 3 bases and 0 bases, with 11 bases remaining between them. The CDR3 extends over 14 amino acids. The CDR3 is CSVELWRVNTEAFF. In DNA form, the CDR3 reads TGCAGCGTTGAGTTGTGGAGGGTGAACACTGAAGCTTTCTTT.

V gene TRBV28 combines with J gene TRBJ2-7, with D perhaps matching TRBD1 or TRBD2 (5 bases each). The CDR3 covers 15 residues. Per germline, CDR1 MDHEN and CDR2 SYDVKM. Deletions cut 4 bases from V and 3 bases from J, with 16 bases between. CDR3 sequence (DNA): TGTGCCAGCAGTTACCGGGGCGATATTTTCTACGAGCAGTACTTC. This sequence encodes CASSYRGDIFYEQYF.

CDR3 region: CASSQDPGTGTYNEQFF. DNA of the CDR3: TGCGCCAGCAGCCAAGATCCCGGGACAGGGACTTACAATGAGCAGTTCTTC. The V and J genes are TRBV4-1 and TRBJ2-1, with TRBD1 matching 9 bases. CDR3 size: 17 residues. V trimming: 0 bases; J trimming: 4 bases; junction bases outside the gene matches: 7. Germline CDR1 is MGHRA and CDR2 is YSYEKL.

The chain recombines TRBV4-3 with TRBJ2-5; D tentatively reads TRBD1 or TRBD2 (5 bases each). Trimming stripped 5 bases from V and 3 bases from J, with 10 bases between. This CDR3 has 13 residues. Germline CDR1 reads LGHNA; CDR2 reads YSLEER. As DNA, the CDR3 is TGCGCCAGCAGCGCCAGGGACGAAGAGACCCAGTACTTC. Protein: CASSARDEETQYF.

This clone counts as medium-sized (0.01 to 0.1%). This chain uses TRBV2 with TRBJ2-1; TRBD2 matches 9 bases. CDR3 size: 14 residues. Germline trimming cut 2 bases from V and 8 bases from J; bases unmatched to any gene: 4. CDR1 and CDR2 (germline): SNHLY, FYNNEI. The CDR3 sequence is CASSEWTSVDEQFF. CDR3 DNA: TGTGCCAGCAGTGAATGGACTAGCGTCGATGAGCAGTTCTTC. Full variable domain (remainder filled in from reference TRBV2 and TRBJ2-1): EPEVTQTPSHQVTQMGQEVILRCVPISNHLYFYWYRQILGQKVEFLVSFYNNEISEKSEIFDDQFSVERPDGSNFTLKIRSTKLEDSAMYFCASSEWTSVDEQFFGPGTRLTVL.

This sequence joins TRBV4-1 and TRBJ2-3; possible D gene TRBD2, 6 bases. Germline CDR1 MGHRA, CDR2 YSYEKL. The CDR3 totals 17 residues. The V end lost 2 bases, the J end lost 0 bases, and 15 bases lay between the germline ends. In DNA form, the CDR3 reads TGCGCCAGCAGCCAAACCACAGGAGGGCCCAGCACAGATACGCAGTATTTT. Protein product: CASSQTTGGPSTDTQYF.

Turning to this clone: One end of the junction does not line up with germline, which may come from a read error. V gene TRBV9 combines with J gene TRBJ2-7, with D maybe TRBD2 (6 bases). Germline CDR1 and CDR2: SGDLS and YYNGEE. The CDR3 runs to 16 residues. The CDR3 DNA is TGTGCCAGCGGCGTAGGGAGCGGGTTGTTCTCCTACGAGCAGCACTTC. Residues: CASGVGSGLFSYEQHF.

This chain connects TRBV7-8 to TRBJ2-5, with unresolved D. The CDR3 spans 15 residues. The germline gives CDR1 SGHVS, CDR2 FQNEAQ. With 1 base removed from V and 1 base from J, the gap between germline ends came to 10 bases. The CDR3 here is CASSLVYGFQETQYF. The DNA of the CDR3 is TGTGCCAGCAGCTTAGTGTACGGATTCCAAGAGACCCAGTACTTC.

The V gene is TRBV7-2, the J gene TRBJ2-3; D is possibly TRBD1 (6 bases). Germline V lookup: CDR1 SGHTA, CDR2 FQGNSA. Trimming cost V 5 bases and J 1 base, with 16 bases left between them. The CDR3 has 16 amino acids. DNA for the CDR3: TGTGCCAGCAGCCAACCGGGACACCCTGGCACAGATACGCAGTATTTT. It translates to CASSQPGHPGTDTQYF.

The gene calls are TRBV7-3 and TRBJ2-1; D perhaps matches TRBD1 (6 bases). Germline V CDR1 and CDR2: SGHTA, FQGTGA. Trimming took 5 bases from V and 10 from J, leaving 9 bases between them. This CDR3 has 11 residues. CDR3 protein: CASSPGVEQFF. DNA of the CDR3: TGTGCCAGCAGCCCAGGGGTCGAGCAGTTCTTC. Supplemented by reference TRBV7-3 and TRBJ2-1, the full variable domain reads GAGVSQTPSNKVTEKGKYVELRCDPISGHTALYWYRQSLGQGPEFLIYFQGTGAADDSGLPNDRFFAVRPEGSVSTLKIQRTERGDSAVYLCASSPGVEQFFGPGTRLTVL.

The chain links TRBV11-3 to TRBJ2-6; a possible D gene is TRBD1 (6 bases). Germline CDR1 and CDR2: SGHNT and YENEEA. Trimming took 2 bases from V and 0 from J, leaving 11 bases between them. The CDR3 spans 17 residues. CDR3 sequence (DNA): TGTGCCAGCAGCTTAAGTACAGGGCTCTCTGGGGCCAACGTCCTGACTTTC. It codes for CASSLSTGLSGANVLTF.

The rearrangement uses TRBV28 and TRBJ2-7; D unresolved. V shed 4 bases and J shed 0 bases, with 7 bases lying between them. CDR3 length: 13 amino acids. Germline lookup yields CDR1 MDHEN and CDR2 SYDVKM. DNA for the CDR3: TGTGCCAGCAGTTGGTACAGCTCCTACGAGCAGTACTTC. Encoded protein: CASSWYSSYEQYF. The full variable domain, completed using reference TRBV28 and TRBJ2-7, is DVKVTQSSRYLVKRTGEKVFLECVQDMDHENMFWYRQDPGLGLRLIYFSYDVKMKEKGDIPEGYSVSREKKERFSLILESASTNQTSMYLCASSWYSSYEQYFGPGTRLTVT.

The chain has TRBV9 and TRBJ2-3, with 8 bases fitting TRBD1. V lost 1 base, J lost 0 bases, and 1 base stayed unmatched. CDR3 length equals 15 residues. The germline V gene encodes CDR1 SGDLS and CDR2 YYNGEE. For the CDR3, the DNA is TGTGCCAGCAGCGTACAGGGGGCAAGCACAGATACGCAGTATTTT. Its translation: CASSVQGASTDTQYF. The complete variable domain, with remaining parts taken from reference TRBV9 and TRBJ2-3, reads DSGVTQTPKHLITATGQRVTLRCSPRSGDLSVYWYQQSLDQGLQFLIQYYNGEERAKGNILERFSAQQFPDLHSELNLSSLELGDSALYFCASSVQGASTDTQYFGPGTRLTVL.

This chain joins TRBV27 and TRBJ2-2; 7 positions match TRBD2. Germline V gene data show CDR1 as MNHEY and CDR2 as SMNVEV (reference sequence). The V gene end was trimmed by 8 bases and the J gene end by 1 base; junction bases not matched to a gene: 7. This CDR3 region has 15 residues. CDR3 protein: CASPGQRENTGELFF. CDR3 nucleotide sequence: TGTGCCAGCCCTGGGCAGCGGGAGAACACCGGGGAGCTGTTTTTT.

This clone appeared a single time. This rearrangement joins TRBV13 to TRBJ2-7; tentative D call: TRBD1 (6 bases). The CDR3 is 15 residues long. Germline CDR1 reads PRHDT; CDR2 reads FYEKMQ (reference sequence). V was pared by 0 bases and J by 1 base, with 10 bases between. CDR3 region: CASSLGTGPSYEQYF. The CDR3 DNA reads as TGTGCCAGCAGCTTAGGGACAGGACCTTCCTACGAGCAGTACTTC.

The chain joins TRBV7-6 to TRBJ2-7; D is ambiguous. Per germline, CDR1 SGHVS and CDR2 FNYEAQ. The V end was cut by 4 bases, the J end by 3 bases, with 10 bases between. The CDR3 spans 13 residues. As DNA, the CDR3 is TGTGCCAGCAGCTCTGGAACCGGCTACGAGCAGTACTTC. This gives the protein CASSSGTGYEQYF.

The chain joins TRBV27 to TRBJ1-1; D is unresolved. The length of the CDR3 is 14 residues. The ends were cut back, 3 bases at V and 3 bases at J, with 11 bases in the middle. The germline V gene has CDR1 MNHEY and CDR2 SMNVEV (reference sequence). DNA for the CDR3: TGTGCCAGCAGTTTGGGCCAGTGGGACACTGAAGCTTTCTTT. Translating gives CASSLGQWDTEAFF.

The rearrangement links TRBV9 to TRBJ1-1, with 7 positions matching TRBD1. Looked up from germline, CDR1 is SGDLS and CDR2 is YYNGEE. The V gene end was trimmed by 0 bases and the J gene end by 0 bases; junction bases not matched to a gene: 5. CDR3 length: 16 amino acids. CDR3 bases: TGTGCCAGCAGCGTAGGGGTTGACAGGGTGAACACTGAAGCTTTCTTT. Encoded protein: CASSVGVDRVNTEAFF.